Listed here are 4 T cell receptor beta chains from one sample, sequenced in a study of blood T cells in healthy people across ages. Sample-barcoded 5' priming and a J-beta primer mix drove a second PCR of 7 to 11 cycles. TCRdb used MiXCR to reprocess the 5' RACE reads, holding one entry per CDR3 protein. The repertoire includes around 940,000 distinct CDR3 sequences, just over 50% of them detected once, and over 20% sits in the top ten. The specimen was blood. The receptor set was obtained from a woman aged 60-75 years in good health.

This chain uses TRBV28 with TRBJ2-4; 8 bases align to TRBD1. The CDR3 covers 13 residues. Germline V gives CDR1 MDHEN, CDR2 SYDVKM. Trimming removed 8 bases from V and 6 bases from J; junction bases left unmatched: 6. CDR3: CASEGQGPNIQYF. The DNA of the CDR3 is TGTGCCAGCGAAGGACAGGGACCAAACATTCAGTACTTC.

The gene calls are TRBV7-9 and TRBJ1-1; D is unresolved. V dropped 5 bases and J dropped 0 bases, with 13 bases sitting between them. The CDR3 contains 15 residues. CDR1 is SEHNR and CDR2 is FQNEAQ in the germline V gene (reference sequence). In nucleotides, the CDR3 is TGTGCCAGCAGCCTTCCTGCCGGGCTGAACACTGAAGCTTTCTTT. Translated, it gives CASSLPAGLNTEAFF. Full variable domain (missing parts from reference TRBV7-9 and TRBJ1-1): DTGVSQNPRHKITKRGQNVTFRCDPISEHNRLYWYRQTLGQGPEFLTYFQNEAQLEKSRLLSDRFSAERPKGSFSTLEIQRTEQGDSAMYLCASSLPAGLNTEAFFGQGTRLTVV.

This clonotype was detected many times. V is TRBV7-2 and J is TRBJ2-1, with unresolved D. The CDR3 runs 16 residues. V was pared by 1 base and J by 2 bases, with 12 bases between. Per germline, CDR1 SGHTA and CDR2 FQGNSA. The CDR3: CASSLGHGLTYNEQFF. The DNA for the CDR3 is TGTGCCAGCAGCTTAGGTCACGGGCTAACCTACAATGAGCAGTTCTTC.

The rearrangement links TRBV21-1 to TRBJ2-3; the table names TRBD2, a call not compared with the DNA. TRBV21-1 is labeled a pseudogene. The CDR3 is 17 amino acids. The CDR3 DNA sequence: TGTGCCAGCAGCAAAACAAGGACTAGCGATAGCACAGATACGCAGTATTTT. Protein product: CASSKTRTSDSTDTQYF.